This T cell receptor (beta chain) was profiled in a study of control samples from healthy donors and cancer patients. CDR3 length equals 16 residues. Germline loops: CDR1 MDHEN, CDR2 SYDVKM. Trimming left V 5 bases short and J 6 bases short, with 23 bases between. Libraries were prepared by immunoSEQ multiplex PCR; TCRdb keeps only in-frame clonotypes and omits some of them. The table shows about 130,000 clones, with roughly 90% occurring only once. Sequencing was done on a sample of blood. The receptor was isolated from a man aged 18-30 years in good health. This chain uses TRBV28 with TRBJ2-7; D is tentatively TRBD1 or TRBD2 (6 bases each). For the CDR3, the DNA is TGTGCCAGCAGTCCCACAATTAACAGGGAGGCGATCGAGCAGTACTTC. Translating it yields CASSPTINREAIEQYF.